A single T cell receptor beta chain is shown here with its context. This entry is derived from a study of shared clonotypes between healthy human individuals. Assay used: immunoSEQ multiplex PCR; TCRdb lists only in-frame clones, some missing. The sample holds a few million clones, around nine tenths seen once. The CDR3 covers 12 residues. Trimming stripped 1 base from V and 6 bases from J, with 6 bases between. Germline V gene data show CDR1 as ENHRY and CDR2 as SYGVKD. The receptor was derived from a man aged 18 to 35 in good health. The sequencing input was naive CD4+ T cells sorted from blood. Subset noted: CD45RA+ positively selected. This sequence joins TRBV10-3 and TRBJ1-2; possible D gene TRBD1, 5 bases. The CDR3, as DNA: TGTGCCATCAGTGAGTTGGGGGATGGCTACACCTTC. Translated, it gives CAISELGDGYTF.